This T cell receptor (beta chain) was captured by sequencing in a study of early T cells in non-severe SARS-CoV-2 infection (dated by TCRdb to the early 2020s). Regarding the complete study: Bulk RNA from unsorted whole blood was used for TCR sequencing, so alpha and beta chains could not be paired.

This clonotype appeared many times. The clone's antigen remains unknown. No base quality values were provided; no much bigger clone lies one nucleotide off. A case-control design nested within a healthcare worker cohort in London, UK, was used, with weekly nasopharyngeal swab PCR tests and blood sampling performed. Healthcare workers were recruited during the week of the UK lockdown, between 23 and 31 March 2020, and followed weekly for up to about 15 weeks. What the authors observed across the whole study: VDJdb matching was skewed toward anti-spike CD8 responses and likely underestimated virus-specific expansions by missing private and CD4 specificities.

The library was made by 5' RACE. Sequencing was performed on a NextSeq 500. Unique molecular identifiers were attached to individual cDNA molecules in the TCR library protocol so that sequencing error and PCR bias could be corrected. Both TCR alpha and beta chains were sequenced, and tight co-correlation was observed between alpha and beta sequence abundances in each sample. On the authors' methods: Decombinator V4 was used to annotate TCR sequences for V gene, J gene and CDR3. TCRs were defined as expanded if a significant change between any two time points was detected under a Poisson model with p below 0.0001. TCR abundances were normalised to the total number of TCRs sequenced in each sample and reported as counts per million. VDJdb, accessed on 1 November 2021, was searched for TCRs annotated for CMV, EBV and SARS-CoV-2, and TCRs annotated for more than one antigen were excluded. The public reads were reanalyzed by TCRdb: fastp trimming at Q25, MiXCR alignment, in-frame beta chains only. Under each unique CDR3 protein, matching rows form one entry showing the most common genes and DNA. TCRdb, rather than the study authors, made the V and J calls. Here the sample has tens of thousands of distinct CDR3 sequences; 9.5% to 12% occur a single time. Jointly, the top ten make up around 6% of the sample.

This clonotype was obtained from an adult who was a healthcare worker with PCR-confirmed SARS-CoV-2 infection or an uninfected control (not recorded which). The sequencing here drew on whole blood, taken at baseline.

The nucleotide sequence is given as TGCGCCAGCAGCCCGGGACACAACCAAGAGACCCAGTACTTC. It is translated as CASSPGHNQETQYF. Recombination connected TRBV5-1 to TRBJ2-5; perhaps TRBD1 is the D gene, with 6 bases matching. V lost 4 bases and J lost 0 bases; the stretch between them is 10 bases long. Sequences SGHRS (CDR1) and YFSETQ (CDR2) are obtained from the germline V gene. The CDR3 has 14 amino acids, counting the end cysteine and phenylalanine. The entry retains the CDR3 DNA only, 42 bases that are in frame from base 1.